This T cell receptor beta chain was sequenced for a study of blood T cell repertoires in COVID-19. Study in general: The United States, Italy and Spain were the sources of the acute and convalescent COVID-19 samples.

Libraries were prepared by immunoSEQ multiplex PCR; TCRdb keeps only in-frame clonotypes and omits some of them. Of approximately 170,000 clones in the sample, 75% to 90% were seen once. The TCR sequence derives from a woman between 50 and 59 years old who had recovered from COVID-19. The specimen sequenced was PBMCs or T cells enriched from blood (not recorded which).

The CDR3 is CASSLTSTGELFF. CDR3 sequence (DNA): TGTGCCAGCAGCCTCACGAGTACCGGGGAGCTGTTTTTT. This chain connects TRBV6-2 or TRBV6-3 to TRBJ2-2; no definite D call. CDR1 is MNHEY, CDR2 SVGEGT, per germline. V was cut by 6 bases and J by 5 bases, with 10 bases left in between. CDR3 length: 13 residues.